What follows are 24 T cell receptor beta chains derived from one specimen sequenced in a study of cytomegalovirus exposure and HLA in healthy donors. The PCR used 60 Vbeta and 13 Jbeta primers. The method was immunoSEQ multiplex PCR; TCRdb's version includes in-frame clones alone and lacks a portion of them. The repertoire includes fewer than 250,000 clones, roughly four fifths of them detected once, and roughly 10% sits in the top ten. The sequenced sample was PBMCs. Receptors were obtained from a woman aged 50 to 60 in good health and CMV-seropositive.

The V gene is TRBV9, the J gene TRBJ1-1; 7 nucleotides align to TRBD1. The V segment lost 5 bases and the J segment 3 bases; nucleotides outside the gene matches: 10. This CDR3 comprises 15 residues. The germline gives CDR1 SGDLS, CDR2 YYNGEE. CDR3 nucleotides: TGTGCCAGCAGTGCCTACAGGGGCCTGGACACTGAAGCTTTCTTT. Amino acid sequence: CASSAYRGLDTEAFF.

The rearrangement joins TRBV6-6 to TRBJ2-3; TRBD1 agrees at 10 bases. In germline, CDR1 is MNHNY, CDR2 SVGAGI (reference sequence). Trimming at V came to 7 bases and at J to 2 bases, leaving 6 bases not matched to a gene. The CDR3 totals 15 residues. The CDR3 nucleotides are TGTGCCAGCACCCTGGACAGGGGGATCACAGATACGCAGTATTTT. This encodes CASTLDRGITDTQYF.

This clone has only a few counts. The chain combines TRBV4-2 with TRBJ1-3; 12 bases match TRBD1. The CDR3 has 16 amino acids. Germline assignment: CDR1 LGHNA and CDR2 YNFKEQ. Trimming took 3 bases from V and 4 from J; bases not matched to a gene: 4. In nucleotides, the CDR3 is TGTGCCAGCAGCCACGGGGACAGGGGGCTCGGAAACACCATATATTTT. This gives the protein CASSHGDRGLGNTIYF.

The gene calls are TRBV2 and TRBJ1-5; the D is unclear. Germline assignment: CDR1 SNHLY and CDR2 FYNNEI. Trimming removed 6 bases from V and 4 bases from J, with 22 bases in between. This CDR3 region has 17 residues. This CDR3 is CASSTHVSRTFNQPQHF. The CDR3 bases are TGTGCCAGCAGCACACACGTATCCCGAACCTTTAATCAGCCCCAGCATTTT.

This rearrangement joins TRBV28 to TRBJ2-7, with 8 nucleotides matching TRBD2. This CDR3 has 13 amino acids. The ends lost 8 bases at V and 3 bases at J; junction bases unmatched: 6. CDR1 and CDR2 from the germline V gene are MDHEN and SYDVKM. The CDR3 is CASLSGGYYEQYF. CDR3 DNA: TGTGCCAGCCTGAGCGGGGGATACTACGAGCAGTACTTC.

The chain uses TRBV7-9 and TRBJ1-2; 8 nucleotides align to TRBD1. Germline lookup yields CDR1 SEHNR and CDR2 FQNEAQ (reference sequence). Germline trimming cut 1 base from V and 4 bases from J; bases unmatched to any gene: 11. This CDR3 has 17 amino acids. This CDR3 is CASSLDRQGLKFYGYTF. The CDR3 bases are TGTGCCAGCAGCTTAGATCGACAGGGGTTAAAGTTCTATGGCTACACCTTC.

CDR3 bases: TGCGCCAGCAGCTTGTCCCCGGGAACTTACGAGCAGTACTTC. Residues: CASSLSPGTYEQYF. The chain couples TRBV5-1 to TRBJ2-7; D is perhaps TRBD2 (5 bases). Trimming took off 1 base at V and 4 bases at J, with 12 bases between the two ends. Per germline, CDR1 SGHRS and CDR2 YFSETQ. CDR3 length equals 14 residues.

Here the CDR3 reads CASSYSFGSDTEAFF. CDR3 nucleotides: TGTGCCAGCAGTTACTCTTTCGGGTCTGACACTGAAGCTTTCTTT. The rearrangement links TRBV6-5 to TRBJ1-1; D uncertain. Trimming removed 0 bases at V and 3 bases at J, with 11 bases between. CDR3 length: 15 residues. Per germline, CDR1 MNHEY and CDR2 SVGAGI.

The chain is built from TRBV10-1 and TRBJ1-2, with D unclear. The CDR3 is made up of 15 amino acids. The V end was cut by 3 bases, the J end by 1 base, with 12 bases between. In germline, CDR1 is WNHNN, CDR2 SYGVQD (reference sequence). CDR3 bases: TGCGCCAGCAGTGACGGGAAGGGCTGTAACTATGGCTACACCTTC. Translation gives CASSDGKGCNYGYTF.

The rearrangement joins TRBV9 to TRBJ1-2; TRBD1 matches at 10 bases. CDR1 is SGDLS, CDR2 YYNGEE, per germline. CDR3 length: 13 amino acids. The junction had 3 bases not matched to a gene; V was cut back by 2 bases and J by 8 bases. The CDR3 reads CASSVTGGGGYTF. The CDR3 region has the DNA TGTGCCAGCAGCGTGACAGGGGGCGGCGGCTACACCTTC.

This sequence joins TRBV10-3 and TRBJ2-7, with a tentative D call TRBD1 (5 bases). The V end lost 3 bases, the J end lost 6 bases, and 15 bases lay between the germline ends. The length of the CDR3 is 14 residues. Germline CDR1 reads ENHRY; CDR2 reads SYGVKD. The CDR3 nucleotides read TGTGCCATCAGTGAAGGTAGGGGTTTGAGCGAGCAGTACTTC. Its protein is CAISEGRGLSEQYF.

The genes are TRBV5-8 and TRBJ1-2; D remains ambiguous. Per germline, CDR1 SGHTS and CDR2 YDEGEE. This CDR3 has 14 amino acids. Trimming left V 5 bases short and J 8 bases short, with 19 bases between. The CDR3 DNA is TGTGCCAGCAGTTCCCCCCGCGGGGATACGGGCTACACCTTC. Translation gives CASSSPRGDTGYTF.

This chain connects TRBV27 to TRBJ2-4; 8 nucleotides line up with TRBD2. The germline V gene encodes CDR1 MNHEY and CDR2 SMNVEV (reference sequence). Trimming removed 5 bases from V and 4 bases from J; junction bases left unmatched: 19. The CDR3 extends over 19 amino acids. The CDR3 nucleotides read TGTGCCAGCAGTCCCCAAGTTAGCGGGGCCACCTTCAGGAAAAACATTCAGTACTTC. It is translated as CASSPQVSGATFRKNIQYF.

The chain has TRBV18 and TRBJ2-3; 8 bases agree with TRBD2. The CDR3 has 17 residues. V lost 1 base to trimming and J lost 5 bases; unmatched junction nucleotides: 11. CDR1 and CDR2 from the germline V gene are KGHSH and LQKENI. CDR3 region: CASSPRYRGGKGDTQYF. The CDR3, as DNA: TGTGCCAGCTCACCACGGTATCGGGGGGGCAAGGGAGATACGCAGTATTTT.

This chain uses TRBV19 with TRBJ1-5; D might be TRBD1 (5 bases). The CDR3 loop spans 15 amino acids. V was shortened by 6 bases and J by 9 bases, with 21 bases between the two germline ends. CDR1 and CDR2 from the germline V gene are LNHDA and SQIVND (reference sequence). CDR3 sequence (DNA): TGTGCCAGTAGCGTGGGGGACTCACCCCGAAGGCCCCAGCATTTT. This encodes CASSVGDSPRRPQHF.

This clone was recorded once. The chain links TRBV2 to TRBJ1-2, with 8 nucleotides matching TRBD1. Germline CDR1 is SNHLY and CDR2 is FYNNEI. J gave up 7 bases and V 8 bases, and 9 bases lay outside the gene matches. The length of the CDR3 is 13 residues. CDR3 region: CASWTGRASGYTF. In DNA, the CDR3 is TGTGCCAGCTGGACAGGGAGGGCTAGTGGCTACACCTTC.

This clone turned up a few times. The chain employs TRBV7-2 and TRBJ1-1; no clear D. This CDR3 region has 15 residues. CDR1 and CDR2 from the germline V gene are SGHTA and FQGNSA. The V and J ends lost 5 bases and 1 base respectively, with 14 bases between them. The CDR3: CASSRGGEGNTEAFF. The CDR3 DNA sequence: TGTGCCAGCAGCCGAGGTGGTGAAGGGAACACTGAAGCTTTCTTT.

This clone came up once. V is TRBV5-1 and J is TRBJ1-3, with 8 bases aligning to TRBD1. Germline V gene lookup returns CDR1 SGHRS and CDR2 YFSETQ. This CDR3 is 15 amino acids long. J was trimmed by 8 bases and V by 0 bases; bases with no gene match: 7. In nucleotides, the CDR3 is TGCGCCAGCAGCTTGGCCGGGACAGGATGGGACACCATATATTTT. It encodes CASSLAGTGWDTIYF.

The CDR3 loop reads CASSFLQGATYNSPLHF. The CDR3 coding sequence is TGTGCCAGCAGCTTTCTCCAGGGGGCGACCTATAATTCACCCCTCCACTTT. V usage is TRBV5-4 and J usage is TRBJ1-6, with 8 bases aligning to TRBD1. This CDR3 region has 17 residues. Germline-derived CDR1 and CDR2 are SGHNT and YYREEE (reference sequence). J lost 2 bases, V lost 2 bases, and 6 bases had no gene match.

This chain's CDR3 is CASSLGSLTQGAFF. In DNA, the CDR3 is TGCGCCAGCAGCCTGGGATCCCTCACGCAGGGAGCTTTCTTT. The chain employs TRBV5-1 and TRBJ1-1, with a possible D match to TRBD1 (5 bases). The CDR3 runs 14 residues. The V end was cut by 4 bases, the J end by 10 bases, with 20 bases between. Germline CDR1 reads SGHRS; CDR2 reads YFSETQ.

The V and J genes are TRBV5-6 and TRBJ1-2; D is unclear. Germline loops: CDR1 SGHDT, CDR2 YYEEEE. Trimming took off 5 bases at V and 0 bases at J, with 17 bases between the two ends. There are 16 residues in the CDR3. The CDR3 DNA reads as TGTGCCAGCAGACGGGAATTGCGGGGAACTAACTATGGCTACACCTTC. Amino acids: CASRRELRGTNYGYTF.

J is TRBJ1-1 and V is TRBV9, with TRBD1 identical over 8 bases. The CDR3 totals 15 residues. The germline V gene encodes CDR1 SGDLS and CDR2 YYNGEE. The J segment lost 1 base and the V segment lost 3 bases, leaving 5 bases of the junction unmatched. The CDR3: CASSASRGQNTEAFF. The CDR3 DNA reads TGTGCCAGCAGCGCCAGCAGGGGGCAGAACACTGAAGCTTTCTTT.

This CDR3 reads CASSDGQGGTEAFF. DNA for the CDR3: TGTGCCAGCAGTGACGGACAGGGAGGGACTGAAGCTTTCTTT. The chain couples TRBV6-4 to TRBJ1-1; 8 bases line up with TRBD1. The CDR3 runs 14 residues. The germline gives CDR1 MRHNA, CDR2 SNTAGT. The trim removed 2 bases at V and 5 bases at J, leaving 4 bases unmatched.

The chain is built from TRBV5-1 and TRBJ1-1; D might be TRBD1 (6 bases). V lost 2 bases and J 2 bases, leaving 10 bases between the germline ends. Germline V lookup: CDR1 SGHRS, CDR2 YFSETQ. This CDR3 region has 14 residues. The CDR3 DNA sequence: TGCGCCAGCAGCTTTGCAGGGGCAAACACTGAAGCTTTCTTT. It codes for CASSFAGANTEAFF.